This T cell receptor (beta chain) was observed in a study of shared clonotypes between healthy human individuals. Study-wide context: Per donor, three plates held CD4 naive cells, three held CD4 memory, two held CD8 naive and one held CD8 memory.

As to this clone: The antigen is unknown.

Cells designated naive CD8 were CD45RO-negative and were positively selected for CCR7, with terminally differentiated effector memory CD45RA+ cells excluded. Authors' methods: ImmunoSEQ supplied junction-only sequences lacking quality scores, so filtering was different. Sequenced by immunoSEQ multiplex PCR; TCRdb stores in-frame clones only, minus some. The DNA was the basis for D and trimming; V, J and clone size are from that table. The sample lists about 2.1 million clones, about 92% occurring once. The V end lost 5 bases, the J end lost 7 bases, and 14 bases lay between the germline ends. The germline gives CDR1 SGHTA, CDR2 FQGTGA. The CDR3 length is 14 residues. Notes on the study in general: The authors sampled blood alone, and tissue repertoires likely differ. Among a handful of donors, roughly 5% of naive CD4 clonotypes were found in common.

Sequencing input: naive CD8+ T cells from PBMCs. This chain joins TRBV7-3 and TRBJ2-2, with unresolved D. This clonotype was obtained from a man younger than 35 in good health. Some clones in this sample may be carry-over from other donors' samples. CDR3 in DNA: TGTGCCAGCAGCCCTGGCGGCGGCGGCGGGGAGCTGTTTTTT. Amino acid sequence: CASSPGGGGGELFF.